The 4 T cell receptor beta chains reported below all come from one sample, sequenced in a study of T-cell reconstitution after alpha-beta-depleted transplantation in children. The library targeted TCRbeta and was prepared with unique molecular identifiers. MiXCR, run by TCRdb on the PCR reads, gives a single entry per CDR3 protein. The repertoire includes about 290,000 distinct CDR3 sequences, 10% of them detected once, and 7.5% sits in the top ten. Sequenced material: PBMCs, taken before TCRalphabeta/CD19-depleted stem cell transplant. These receptors came from a boy in the first two years of life with acute myeloid leukemia, due to receive a stem cell transplant.

This clonotype was detected many times. The V gene is TRBV15, the J gene TRBJ1-3, with D possibly matching TRBD1 (5 bases). CDR1 is LNHNV, CDR2 YYDKDF, per germline (reference sequence). The CDR3 length is 18 residues. The V gene lost 0 bases and the J gene lost 0 bases, with 15 bases spanning the gap. The CDR3 region is CATSRDRRAGFSGNTIYF. The DNA for the CDR3 is TGTGCCACCAGCAGAGATAGGCGGGCAGGGTTCTCTGGAAACACCATATATTTT.

This clonotype appeared a few times. The chain couples TRBV20-1 to TRBJ1-6; 7 positions match TRBD1. The ends lost 1 base at V and 5 bases at J; junction bases unmatched: 2. From germline, CDR1 is DFQATT and CDR2 SNEGSKA (reference sequence). This CDR3 region has 14 residues. The CDR3 DNA follows: TGCAGTGCTAGAGCCGACAGGGATAATTCACCCCTCCACTTT. Its protein product is CSARADRDNSPLHF.

This clonotype was seen ten or more times. The rearrangement uses TRBV6-5 and TRBJ2-7, with D perhaps matching TRBD1 (6 bases). This CDR3 is built from 14 residues. Trimming removed 7 bases from V and 4 bases from J, with 17 bases in between. Germline lookup yields CDR1 MNHEY and CDR2 SVGAGI. The CDR3 spells CASKHDRNKYEQYF. The CDR3 DNA sequence: TGTGCCAGCAAGCATGACAGGAACAAATACGAGCAGTACTTC.

This clonotype was picked up many times. The CDR3 is CATDLQGDEQYF. The CDR3, as DNA: TGTGCCACCGACTTACAGGGCGACGAGCAGTACTTC. V and J are TRBV28 and TRBJ2-7; possibly TRBD1 for D (6 bases). CDR3 length equals 12 residues. Trimming stripped 10 bases from V and 5 bases from J, with 15 bases between. CDR1 and CDR2 from the germline V gene are MDHEN and SYDVKM.